This T cell receptor (beta chain) stems from a study of T cells expressing NK-cell markers. Study-level background: Just one sequenced donor of eight was HCMV-seronegative, while seven were seropositive. Points from the study as a whole: Five or six of the donors carried dominant NKG2C+ clonotypes that took up about 1.0-7.5% of their CD8+ T cells. These clonotypes also led the CD3+CD56-NKG2C+ fraction in a few donors.

With respect to this clonotype: The antigen remains undetermined.

Germline lookup yields CDR1 ENHRY and CDR2 SYGVKD. This CDR3 region has 16 residues. It was by 5'RACE template switching with UMIs that TCR beta cDNA was made. From the 5' RACE reads, TCRdb lists one entry per CDR3 protein and no DNA. In total, the table holds about 460,000 distinct CDR3 sequences. The specimen was blood T cells: a sorted CD56 or NKG2C T cell subset, CD4+ or CD8+ T cells, or bulk PBMC T cells (not recorded which). This chain uses TRBV10-3 with TRBJ2-7; TCRdb outputs TRBD1, but without DNA this stays unchecked. The TCR was taken from a woman in her forties or fifties in good health. Here the CDR3 reads CATGQGGGGHSYEQYF.